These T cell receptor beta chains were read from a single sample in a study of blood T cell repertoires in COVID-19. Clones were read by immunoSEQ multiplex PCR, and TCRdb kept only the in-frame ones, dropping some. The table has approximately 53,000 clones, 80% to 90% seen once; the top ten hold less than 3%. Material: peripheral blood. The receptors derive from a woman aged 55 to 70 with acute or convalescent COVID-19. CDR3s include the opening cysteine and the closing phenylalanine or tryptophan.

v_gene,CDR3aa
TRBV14,CASSPTASGAFF
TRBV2,CASRRSPTDTQYF
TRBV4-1,CASSHVTGQVSYGYTF
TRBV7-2,CASRPAWASGIKGDTQYF
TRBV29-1,CSVVGTGGNGYTF
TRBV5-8,CASSLVVVRGNEKLFF
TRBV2,CATRQTGPTF
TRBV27,CASSSARYGGAPTGELFF
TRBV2,CASSEVTAGEQFF
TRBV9,CASSPGGLVYGNTQYF
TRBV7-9,CASSLGLGAGGNTIYF
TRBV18,CASSETSGTDTQYF
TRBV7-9,CASRGQGPNSPLHF
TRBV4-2,CASSDTGSGNTIYF
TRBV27,CASSPGTVMGEQYF
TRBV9,CASSVAAGLKEETQYF
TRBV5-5,CASSLDGSSYEQYF
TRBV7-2,CASSFGQGNGYTF
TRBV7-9,CASSLVHGTGGRYTEAFF
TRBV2,CASSDHRVIDQPQHF
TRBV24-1,CATSDNQGLGETQYF
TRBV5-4,CASSLQQGMETQYF
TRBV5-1,CASSLGPRGLSYEQYF
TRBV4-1,CASSQGTTGSPLHF
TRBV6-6,CASSKVAAISSYEQYF
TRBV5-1,CASSWGTGGFQETQYF
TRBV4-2,CASSPGQGTGELFF
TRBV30,CAWISQGAHGYTF
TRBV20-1,CSASRGSGRGEQFF
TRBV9,CASSGPGGNTIYF
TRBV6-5,CASARGMNTEAFF
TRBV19,CASSIDGRGSEAFF
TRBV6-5,CASSYSGQGNNQPQHF
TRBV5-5,CASSLAPEGTEAFF
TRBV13,CASSPYSGGRGNTEAFF
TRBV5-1,CASSRMAGGLGRETQYF
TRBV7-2,CASSFSGGRNNEQFF
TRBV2,CASSVLEYNEQFF
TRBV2,CASSVEFGSTDTQYF
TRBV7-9,CASSDHRVSNQPQHF
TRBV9,CASSVAPGQNTEAFF
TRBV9,CASSVDTGLPASPLHF